These 26 T cell receptor beta chains were sequenced from one sample in a study of cytomegalovirus exposure and HLA in healthy donors (dated by TCRdb to 2016 to 2017). Receptors were amplified or captured by the immunoSEQ multiplex PCR assay. For the multiplex PCR, a mixture combining 60 forward primers for TCR Vbeta segments and 13 reverse primers for TCR Jbeta segments was used. TCRdb carries this immuneACCESS record with in-frame sequences only. Its versions omit some clonotypes, under half of them owing to an unresolved V gene in the studies checked, with the rest unexplained. The sample profile shows around 150,000 clones; about 88% of them were found once. In total, the top ten clones hold about 2% of the sample. The sequenced sample was PBMCs. These receptors were collected from a man aged 18 to 35 in good health and CMV-seropositive.

V and J are TRBV29-1 and TRBJ2-7; tentatively, D is TRBD1 (6 bases). CDR1 and CDR2 (germline): SQVTM, ANQGSEA. The CDR3 covers 11 residues. The V end lost 4 bases, the J end lost 3 bases, and 7 bases lay between the germline ends. CDR3 sequence reads: CSVADSYEQYF. CDR3 coding DNA: TGCAGCGTTGCGGACAGCTACGAGCAGTACTTC.

This clone was detected a few times. The same CDR3 is also encoded by other DNA sequences in this sample. The V and J genes are TRBV6-4 and TRBJ1-2; D remains ambiguous. V lost 4 bases and J lost 2, with 8 bases in between. The germline CDR1 and CDR2 sequences are MRHNA and SNTAGT. The CDR3 runs 13 residues. CDR3 in DNA: TGTGCCAGCAGTGTAGACGGGAACTATGGCTACACCTTC. Translated, it gives CASSVDGNYGYTF.

This clone was picked up one time. V usage is TRBV11-3 and J usage is TRBJ2-1, with 9 bases aligning to TRBD2. The CDR3 loop spans 15 amino acids. Germline V CDR1 and CDR2: SGHNT, YENEEA. The V and J ends lost 1 base and 10 bases, in that order; junction bases with no gene match: 8. The CDR3 region is CASSLGLAGNSEQFF. CDR3 DNA sequence: TGTGCCAGCAGCTTAGGTCTAGCGGGGAATAGCGAGCAGTTCTTC.

The V and J genes are TRBV7-9 and TRBJ1-2; TRBD1 matches 7 bases. Per the germline V gene, CDR1 is SEHNR and CDR2 is FQNEAQ (reference sequence). J was trimmed by 5 bases and V by 5 bases; bases with no gene match: 5. The CDR3 is 13 residues long. Written as DNA, the CDR3 is TGTGCCAGCAGCCGACAGGGTGATTATGGCTACACCTTC. It is translated as CASSRQGDYGYTF.

The chain uses TRBV11-2 and TRBJ2-3; 13 bases align to TRBD2. CDR1 SGHAT and CDR2 FQNNGV come from the germline V gene. V lost 4 bases, J lost 1 base, and 11 bases stayed unmatched. This CDR3 is built from 19 residues. The chain's CDR3 is CASSSGGLAGLTGTDTQYF. CDR3 nucleotide sequence: TGTGCCAGCAGCTCGGGGGGACTAGCGGGGTTAACAGGCACAGATACGCAGTATTTT.

This clone was seen once. This rearrangement joins TRBV5-1 to TRBJ1-4; 7 positions agree with TRBD1. Trimming took 3 bases from V and 5 from J; bases not matched to a gene: 19. The CDR3 length is 19 residues. Germline V lookup: CDR1 SGHRS, CDR2 YFSETQ. The CDR3 nucleotides read TGCGCCAGCAGCTGGACCCGACTGGAGAGTTGGGACAGAAATGAAAAACTGTTTTTT. It codes for CASSWTRLESWDRNEKLFF.

The J gene is TRBJ1-6, the V gene TRBV6-4, with a possible D match to TRBD1 (5 bases). Trimming removed 2 bases at V and 8 bases at J, with 10 bases between. Germline V gene data show CDR1 as MRHNA and CDR2 as SNTAGT. This CDR3 spans 14 amino acids. Here the CDR3 DNA reads TGTGCCAGCAGTGACGGAGGGGACCATTCACCCCTCCACTTT. This gives the protein CASSDGGDHSPLHF.

The gene calls are TRBV5-4 and TRBJ2-7, with 8 bases matching TRBD1. The V gene's germline CDR1 is SGHNT and CDR2 YYREEE (reference sequence). The CDR3 consists of 13 residues. The J segment lost 3 bases and the V segment lost 4 bases, leaving 3 bases of the junction unmatched. The chain's CDR3 is CASSQDRVYEQYF. The CDR3 coding sequence is TGTGCCAGCAGCCAGGACAGGGTCTACGAGCAGTACTTC. The full variable domain, completed using reference TRBV5-4 and TRBJ2-7, is ETGVTQSPTHLIKTRGQQVTLRCSSQSGHNTVSWYQQALGQGPQFIFQYYREEENGRGNFPPRFSGLQFPNYSSELNVNALELDDSALYLCASSQDRVYEQYFGPGTRLTVT.

The CDR3 coding sequence is TGTGCCAGCAGCCCGAAGGTGGGGGGGAATTCACCCCTCCACTTT. This translates into CASSPKVGGNSPLHF. The chain recombines TRBV6-5 with TRBJ1-6; possible D gene TRBD1, 5 bases. V lost 6 bases and J 7 bases, leaving 16 bases between the germline ends. This CDR3 spans 15 amino acids. Germline V CDR1 and CDR2: MNHEY, SVGAGI.

The chain has TRBV9 and TRBJ2-5; TRBD2 matches at 13 bases. The J segment lost 3 bases and the V segment lost 2 bases, leaving 1 base of the junction unmatched. This CDR3 has 15 amino acids. In germline, CDR1 is SGDLS, CDR2 YYNGEE. The CDR3 DNA reads as TGTGCCAGCAGCGTCGGACTAGCGGGGGAAGAGACCCAGTACTTC. It yields the protein CASSVGLAGEETQYF.

The gene calls are TRBV7-8 and TRBJ2-7; D is undetermined. Germline CDR1 reads SGHVS; CDR2 reads FQNEAQ. V lost 3 bases and J lost 0, with 6 bases in between. CDR3 size: 13 residues. DNA for the CDR3: TGTGCCAGCAGCTTGGCTTTCTCCTACGAGCAGTACTTC. It encodes CASSLAFSYEQYF.

This chain connects TRBV7-2 to TRBJ1-4; 7 nucleotides agree with TRBD1. CDR1 is SGHTA, CDR2 FQGNSA, per germline. The CDR3 covers 18 residues. V lost 2 bases, J lost 5 bases, and 14 bases stayed unmatched. The CDR3 bases are TGTGCCAGCAGCTTACGACCACAGGGGCCGAACCGAAATGAAAAACTGTTTTTT. It specifies CASSLRPQGPNRNEKLFF.

The chain recombines TRBV6-5 with TRBJ1-1, with D possibly TRBD1 on 5 matching bases. Germline V gene sequence: CDR1 MNHEY, CDR2 SVGAGI. This CDR3 is built from 14 residues. Deletions cut 2 bases from V and 6 bases from J, with 13 bases between. CDR3 amino acids: CASSYGAGNAEAFF. As DNA, the CDR3 is TGTGCCAGCAGTTACGGGGCAGGGAATGCTGAAGCTTTCTTT.

The genes are TRBV7-6 and TRBJ1-6; no clear D. Germline-derived CDR1 and CDR2 are SGHVS and FNYEAQ. V gave up 5 bases and J gave up 10 bases, with 12 bases separating them. This CDR3 spans 13 amino acids. CDR3 coding DNA: TGTGCCAGCAGCCCTTCGGAGTACTCACCCCTCCACTTT. Its translation: CASSPSEYSPLHF. Using reference TRBV7-6 and TRBJ1-6 for the parts outside the CDR3, the full variable domain is GAGVSQSPRYKVTKRGQDVALRCDPISGHVSLYWYRQALGQGPEFLTYFNYEAQQDKSGLPNDRFSAERPEGSISTLTIQRTEQRDSAMYRCASSPSEYSPLHFGNGTRLTVT.

This clone was observed a few times. The chain couples TRBV6-1 to TRBJ1-1; maybe TRBD1 (6 bases). Germline V lookup: CDR1 MNHNS, CDR2 SASEGT. Deletions cut 8 bases from V and 7 bases from J, with 23 bases between. The CDR3 extends over 15 amino acids. For the CDR3, the DNA is TGTGCCAGCGTCTCACGGGGGGGGCGACAAAATGAAGCTTTCTTT. Translating it yields CASVSRGGRQNEAFF.

J is TRBJ1-2 and V is TRBV18; D unresolved. The CDR3 length is 13 residues. V was clipped by 3 bases and J by 3 bases, with 8 bases between them. The germline gives CDR1 KGHSH, CDR2 LQKENI. Here the CDR3 DNA reads TGTGCCAGCTCACCTGTCAGTGACTATGGCTACACCTTC. This translates into CASSPVSDYGYTF.

This clone appeared once. This chain links TRBV16 with TRBJ2-5; 7 nucleotides agree with TRBD2. Germline V gene sequence: CDR1 KGHSY, CDR2 FQNENV. V lost 4 bases and J lost 1; bases outside the gene matches: 6. CDR3 length equals 15 residues. The CDR3 loop reads CASSLLGGSQETQYF. The CDR3 DNA reads TGTGCCAGCAGCCTCCTCGGGGGGTCCCAAGAGACCCAGTACTTC.

The V and J genes are TRBV30 and TRBJ2-7; 8 bases align to TRBD1. The CDR3 has 13 residues. CDR1 and CDR2 from the germline V gene are GTSNPN and SVGIG (reference sequence). Trimming at V came to 2 bases and at J to 2 bases, leaving 2 bases not matched to a gene. CDR3 in DNA: TGTGCCTGGAGTACAGGGGGACCCTACGAGCAGTACTTC. It translates to CAWSTGGPYEQYF.

The rearrangement joins TRBV4-2 to TRBJ2-7; a weak D match, TRBD2 (6 bases). CDR1 is LGHNA and CDR2 is YNFKEQ in the germline V gene. Deletions cut 0 bases from V and 0 bases from J, with 15 bases between. This CDR3 spans 17 amino acids. The DNA for the CDR3 is TGTGCCAGCAGCCAAGATCGGGCTAGCGTGAGCTCCTACGAGCAGTACTTC. Its translation: CASSQDRASVSSYEQYF.

This clone was counted a few times. The chain uses TRBV4-1 and TRBJ1-5; possibly TRBD1 for D (6 bases). Per germline, CDR1 MGHRA and CDR2 YSYEKL. The V and J ends lost 4 bases and 5 bases respectively, with 12 bases between them. The CDR3 is made up of 14 amino acids. The CDR3 region has the DNA TGCGCCAGCAGCCCTTCAGGGGCCGATCAGCCCCAGCATTTT. Amino acids: CASSPSGADQPQHF.

In nucleotides, the CDR3 is TGTGCCAGCAGCTTGGGAGGGTCCCCTGGGTATGGCTACACCTTC. Protein product: CASSLGGSPGYGYTF. This chain uses TRBV5-5 with TRBJ1-2; D not resolved. V was shortened by 0 bases and J by 5 bases, with 14 bases between the two germline ends. This CDR3 has 15 amino acids. Per germline, CDR1 SGHKS and CDR2 YYEKEE (reference sequence).

The chain recombines TRBV4-1 with TRBJ2-5, with D tentatively TRBD1 (6 bases). The CDR3 has 14 residues. Germline CDR1 reads MGHRA; CDR2 reads YSYEKL. The V and J ends lost 0 bases and 5 bases respectively, with 10 bases between them. The CDR3 nucleotides are TGCGCCAGCAGCCAAGAACAGGGCAGTGAGACCCAGTACTTC. It yields the protein CASSQEQGSETQYF.

This chain joins TRBV4-3 and TRBJ2-1, with 9 positions matching TRBD2. The CDR3 totals 15 residues. The germline CDR1 and CDR2 sequences are LGHNA and YSLEER. Trimming took 1 base from V and 9 from J; bases not matched to a gene: 7. The CDR3 DNA follows: TGCGCCAGCAGCCAAGCGCGGCTAGCGGGGAGTGAGCAGTTCTTC. Translating it yields CASSQARLAGSEQFF.

This chain links TRBV7-2 with TRBJ2-7; D is possibly TRBD2 (6 bases). The length of the CDR3 is 15 residues. Germline loops: CDR1 SGHTA, CDR2 FQGNSA. Deletions cut 0 bases from V and 2 bases from J, with 11 bases between. CDR3 bases: TGTGCCAGCAGCTTAGCCGGCGGGGAAGCCTACGAGCAGTACTTC. Translation gives CASSLAGGEAYEQYF. The whole variable domain, remainder taken from reference TRBV7-2 and TRBJ2-7, is GAGVSQSPSNKVTEKGKDVELRCDPISGHTALYWYRQSLGQGLEFLIYFQGNSAPDKSGLPSDRFSAERTGGSVSTLTIQRTQQEDSAVYLCASSLAGGEAYEQYFGPGTRLTVT.

The chain carries TRBV13 and TRBJ2-5; the match to TRBD1 covers 9 bases. The better agreement between TRBJ2-7 and the DNA end casts doubt on the J call. The V gene's germline CDR1 is PRHDT and CDR2 FYEKMQ (reference sequence). The CDR3 runs to 15 residues. The DNA for the CDR3 is TGTGCCAGCAGGCGCCTACAGGGGGCACCCTACGAGCAGTACTTC. It translates to CASRRLQGAPYEQYF.

CDR3 loop: CASSFSGHSNQPQHF. In DNA form, the CDR3 reads TGTGCCAGCAGCTTCTCCGGTCATAGCAATCAGCCCCAGCATTTT. This chain connects TRBV7-2 to TRBJ1-5; D is uncertain. Trimming cost V 3 bases and J 0 bases, with 9 bases left between them. The CDR3 spans 15 residues. In germline, CDR1 is SGHTA, CDR2 FQGNSA.